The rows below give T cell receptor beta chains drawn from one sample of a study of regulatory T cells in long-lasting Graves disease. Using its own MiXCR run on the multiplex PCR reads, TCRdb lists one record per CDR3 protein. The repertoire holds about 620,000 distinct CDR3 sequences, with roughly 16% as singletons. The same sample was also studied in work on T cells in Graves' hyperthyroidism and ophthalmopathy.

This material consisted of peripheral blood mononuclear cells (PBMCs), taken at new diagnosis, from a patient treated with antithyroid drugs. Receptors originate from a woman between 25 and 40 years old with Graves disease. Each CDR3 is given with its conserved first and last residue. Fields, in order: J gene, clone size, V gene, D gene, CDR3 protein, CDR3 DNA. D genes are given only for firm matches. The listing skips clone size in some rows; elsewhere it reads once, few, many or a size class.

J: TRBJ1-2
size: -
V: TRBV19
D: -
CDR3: CASGTLLSSGYTF
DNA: TGTGCCAGTGGGACCCTACTTTCGTCTGGCTACACCTTC

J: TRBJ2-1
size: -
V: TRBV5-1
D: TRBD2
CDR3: CASTRESGSHEQFF
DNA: TGCGCCAGCACGAGGGAGAGCGGGAGCCATGAGCAGTTCTTC

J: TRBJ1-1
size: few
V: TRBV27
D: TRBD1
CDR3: CASSSGGGTVTFTNTEAFF
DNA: TGTGCCAGCAGTTCCGGGGGGGGGACAGTGACGTTTACGAACACTGAAGCTTTCTTT

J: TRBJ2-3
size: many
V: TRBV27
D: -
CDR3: CASTGARDTQYF
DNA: TGTGCCAGCACGGGGGCTCGGGATACGCAGTATTTT

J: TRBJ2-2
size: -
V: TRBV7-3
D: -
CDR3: CASSTHAQNGELFF
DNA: TGTGCCAGCAGCACCCACGCTCAAAACGGGGAGCTGTTTTTT

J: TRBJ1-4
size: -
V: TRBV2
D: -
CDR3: CAAGGADEKLFF
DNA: TGTGCCGCGGGGGGGGCGGACGAAAAACTGTTTTTT

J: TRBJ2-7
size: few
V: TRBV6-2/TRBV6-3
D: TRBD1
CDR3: CASSSEIPGGPSYEQYF
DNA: TGTGCCAGCAGTTCCGAGATTCCAGGGGGCCCCTCCTACGAGCAGTACTTC

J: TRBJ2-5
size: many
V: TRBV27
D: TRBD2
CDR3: CASSLGLTSGETQYF
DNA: TGTGCCAGCAGTTTGGGTTTAACTAGCGGGGAGACCCAGTACTTC

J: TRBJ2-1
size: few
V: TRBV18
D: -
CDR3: CASSPIGLNEQFF
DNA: TGTGCCAGCTCGCCAATAGGGTTGAATGAGCAGTTCTTC

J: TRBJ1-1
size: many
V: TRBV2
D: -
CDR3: CASSELEKAFF
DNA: TGTGCCAGCAGTGAATTGGAGAAAGCTTTCTTT

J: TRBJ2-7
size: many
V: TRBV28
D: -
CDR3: CASSPLWAGAYEQYF
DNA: TGTGCCAGCAGTCCCCTGTGGGCAGGTGCCTACGAGCAGTACTTC

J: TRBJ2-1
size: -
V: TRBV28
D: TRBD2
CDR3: CASSGGRTDNEQFF
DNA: TGTGCCAGCAGTGGCGGGAGAACGGACAATGAGCAGTTCTTC

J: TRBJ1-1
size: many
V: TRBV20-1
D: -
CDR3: CSAPTASGTEAFF
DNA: TGCAGTGCTCCAACCGCTTCCGGGACTGAAGCTTTCTTT

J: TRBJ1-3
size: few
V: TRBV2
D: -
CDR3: CASSKDRSTGNTIYF
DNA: TGTGCCAGCAGTAAAGACAGGAGCACTGGAAACACCATATATTTT

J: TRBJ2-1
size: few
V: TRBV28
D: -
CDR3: CAGSLSRINEQFF
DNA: TGTGCCGGCAGTTTATCGCGGATCAATGAGCAGTTCTTC

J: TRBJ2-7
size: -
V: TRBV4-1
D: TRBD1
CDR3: CASSQVPDRGYEQYF
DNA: TGCGCCAGCAGCCAAGTCCCTGACAGGGGCTACGAGCAGTACTTC

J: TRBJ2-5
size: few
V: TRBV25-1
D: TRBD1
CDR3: CASSTPSRDRKETQYF
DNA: TGTGCCAGCAGCACCCCTTCCCGGGACAGAAAAGAGACCCAGTACTTC

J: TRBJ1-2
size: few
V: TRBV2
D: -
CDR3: CASAVGGNGYTF
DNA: TGTGCCTCCGCGGTGGGCGGAAATGGCTACACCTTC

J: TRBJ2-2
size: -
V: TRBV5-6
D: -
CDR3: CASSESLSPELFF
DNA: TGTGCCAGCAGTGAGAGTCTGAGCCCCGAGCTGTTTTTT

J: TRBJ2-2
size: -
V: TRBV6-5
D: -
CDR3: CASSYLALAANTGELFF
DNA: TGTGCCAGCAGTTACTTAGCCCTAGCAGCGAACACCGGGGAGCTGTTTTTT

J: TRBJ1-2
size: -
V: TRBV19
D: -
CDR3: CASRGFQGYTF
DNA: TGTGCCAGCAGGGGTTTTCAGGGCTACACCTTC

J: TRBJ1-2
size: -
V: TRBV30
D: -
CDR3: CAWNWGLSYGYTF
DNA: TGTGCCTGGAATTGGGGCCTTAGCTATGGCTACACCTTC

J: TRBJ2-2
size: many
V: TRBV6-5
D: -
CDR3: CASSYGYNTGELFF
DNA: TGTGCCAGCAGTTACGGGTATAACACCGGGGAGCTGTTTTTT

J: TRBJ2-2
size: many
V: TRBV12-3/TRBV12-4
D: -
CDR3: CASSFGQNAPGELFF
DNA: TGTGCCAGCAGTTTCGGTCAGAACGCCCCCGGGGAGCTGTTTTTT

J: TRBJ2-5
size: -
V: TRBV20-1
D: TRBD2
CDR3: CSADGTSGRTSQETQYF
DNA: TGCAGTGCTGATGGGACTAGCGGGAGAACTTCCCAAGAGACCCAGTACTTC

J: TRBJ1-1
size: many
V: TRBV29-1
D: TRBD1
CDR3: CSGPGQLNTEAFF
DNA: TGCAGCGGGCCGGGACAGCTGAACACTGAAGCTTTCTTT

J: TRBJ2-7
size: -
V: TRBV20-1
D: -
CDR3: CSARGLSYEQYF
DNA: TGCAGTGCGCGAGGGTTGTCCTACGAGCAGTACTTC

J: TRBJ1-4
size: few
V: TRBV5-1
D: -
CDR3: CASSLVGKAATNEKLFF
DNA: TGCGCCAGCAGCTTGGTAGGGAAAGCTGCAACTAATGAAAAACTGTTTTTT

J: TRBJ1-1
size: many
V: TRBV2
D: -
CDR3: CASSGLGGDTEAFF
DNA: TGTGCCAGCAGTGGTCTGGGGGGGGACACTGAAGCTTTCTTT

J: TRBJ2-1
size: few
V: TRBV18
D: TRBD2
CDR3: CASSPGLAGKEVVF
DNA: TGTGCCAGCTCCCCGGGACTAGCGGGAAAGGAAGTTGTCTTC

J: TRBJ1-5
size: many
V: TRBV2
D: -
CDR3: CASSEGPRGGRPALLLNQPQHF
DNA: TGTGCCAGCAGTGAAGGTCCCCGGGGGGGGCGGCCCGCCCTTCTCCTCAATCAGCCCCAGCATTTT

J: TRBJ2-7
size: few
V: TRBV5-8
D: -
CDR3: CASSLGAGILHEQYF
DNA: TGTGCCAGCAGCTTGGGGGCAGGGATCCTCCACGAGCAGTACTTC

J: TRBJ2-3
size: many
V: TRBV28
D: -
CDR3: CATRGAVNTQYF
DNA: TGTGCCACCCGTGGGGCTGTGAATACGCAGTATTTT

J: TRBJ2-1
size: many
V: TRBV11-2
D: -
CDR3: CASSRRLDEQFF
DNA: TGTGCCAGCAGTCGTAGACTGGATGAGCAGTTCTTC

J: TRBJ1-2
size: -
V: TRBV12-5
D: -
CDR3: CASGLVGTRAYGYTF
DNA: TGTGCTAGTGGTTTGGTCGGGACCAGGGCTTATGGCTACACCTTC

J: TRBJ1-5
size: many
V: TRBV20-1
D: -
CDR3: CSARGDSGNQPQHF
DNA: TGCAGTGCTAGGGGGGATAGCGGCAATCAGCCCCAGCATTTT

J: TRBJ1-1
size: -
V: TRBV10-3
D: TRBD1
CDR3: CASSYTVQGGMNTEAFF
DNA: TGTGCCAGCAGTTACACGGTACAGGGGGGGATGAACACTGAAGCTTTCTTT

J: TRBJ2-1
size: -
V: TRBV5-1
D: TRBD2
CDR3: CASSKGLAGTYNEQFF
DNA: TGCGCCAGCAGCAAAGGACTAGCGGGGACGTACAATGAGCAGTTCTTC

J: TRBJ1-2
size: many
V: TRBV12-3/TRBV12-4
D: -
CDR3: CASSREGQLRGYGYTF
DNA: TGTGCCAGCAGTCGGGAAGGACAGTTAAGGGGCTATGGCTACACCTTC

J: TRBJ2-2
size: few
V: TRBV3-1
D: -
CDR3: CASLMGDRTTGELFF
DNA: TGTGCCAGCCTGATGGGGGACCGAACCACCGGGGAGCTGTTTTTT

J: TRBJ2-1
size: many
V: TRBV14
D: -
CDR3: CASSQDQYNEQFF
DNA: TGTGCCAGCAGCCAAGACCAATACAATGAGCAGTTCTTC